This TCR beta chain came from a study of Graves' ophthalmopathy and Graves' hyperthyroidism. Deletions cut 5 bases from V and 6 bases from J, with 11 bases between. There are 12 residues in the CDR3. Germline assignment: CDR1 SGHAT and CDR2 FQNNGV. Having ophthalmopathy, the donors showed moderate-to-severe activity, CAS ≥3 and NOSPECS ≥4, with disease lasting under 3 months. Certain patients were not enrolled. These were patients with other autoimmune diseases, uncontrolled infections, pregnancy or lactation. This clonotype was seen at least ten times. What it binds is unknown. Findings and limits, study-wide: Most expanded clonotypes in thyroid above 0.001 frequency also showed up in blood.

For repertoire sequencing, the TCR beta CDR3 regions were amplified from RNA transcripts. RT-PCR was first run with HTBI primers, then multiplex PCR in a second round. TCRdb redid the calling of the multiplex PCR reads with MiXCR, one entry per CDR3 protein. The sample shows about 210,000 distinct CDR3 sequences, approximately 28% of them seen only once. Sequenced material: peripheral blood. This receptor was identified in a man between 45 and 60 years old with Graves' ophthalmopathy. The chain carries TRBV11-2 and TRBJ2-7, with no clear D. The CDR3 loop is CASSPGWAEQYF. For the CDR3, the DNA is TGTGCCAGCAGCCCAGGTTGGGCCGAGCAGTACTTC.